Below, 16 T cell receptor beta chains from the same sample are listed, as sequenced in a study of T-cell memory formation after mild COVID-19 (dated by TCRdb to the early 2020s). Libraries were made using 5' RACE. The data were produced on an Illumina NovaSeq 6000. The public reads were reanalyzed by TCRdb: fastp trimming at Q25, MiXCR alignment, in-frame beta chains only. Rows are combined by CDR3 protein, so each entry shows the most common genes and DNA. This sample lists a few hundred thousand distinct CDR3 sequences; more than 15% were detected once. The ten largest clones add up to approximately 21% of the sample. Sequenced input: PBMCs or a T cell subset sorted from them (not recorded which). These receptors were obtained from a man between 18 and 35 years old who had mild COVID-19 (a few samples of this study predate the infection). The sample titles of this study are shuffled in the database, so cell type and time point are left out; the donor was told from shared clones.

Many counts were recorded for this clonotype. Here the CDR3 DNA reads TGTGCCAGCAGTTACTCGGGTATAGCCGTCTACGAGCAGTACTTC. Translation gives CASSYSGIAVYEQYF. The chain combines TRBV6-5 with TRBJ2-7; D is unclear. The CDR3 runs 15 residues. Germline V CDR1 and CDR2: MNHEY, SVGAGI. V was shortened by 0 bases and J by 3 bases, with 12 bases between the two germline ends.

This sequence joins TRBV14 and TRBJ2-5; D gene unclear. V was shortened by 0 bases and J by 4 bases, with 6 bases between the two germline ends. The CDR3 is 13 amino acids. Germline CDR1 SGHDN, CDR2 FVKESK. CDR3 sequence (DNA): TGTGCCAGCAGCCAAGAGTGGAGAGAGACCCAGTACTTC. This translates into CASSQEWRETQYF.

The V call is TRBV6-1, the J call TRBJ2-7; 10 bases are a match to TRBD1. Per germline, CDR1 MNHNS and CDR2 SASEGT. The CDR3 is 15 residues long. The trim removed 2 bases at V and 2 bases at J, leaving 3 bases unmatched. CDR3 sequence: CASSERGTGAYEQYF. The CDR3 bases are TGTGCCAGCAGTGAAAGGGGGACAGGGGCCTACGAGCAGTACTTC.

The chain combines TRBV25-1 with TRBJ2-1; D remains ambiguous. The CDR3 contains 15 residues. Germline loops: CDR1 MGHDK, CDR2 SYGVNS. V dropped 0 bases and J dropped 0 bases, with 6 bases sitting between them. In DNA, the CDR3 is TGTGCCAGCAGTGAATACGGGTCCTCCTACAATGAGCAGTTCTTC. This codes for CASSEYGSSYNEQFF.

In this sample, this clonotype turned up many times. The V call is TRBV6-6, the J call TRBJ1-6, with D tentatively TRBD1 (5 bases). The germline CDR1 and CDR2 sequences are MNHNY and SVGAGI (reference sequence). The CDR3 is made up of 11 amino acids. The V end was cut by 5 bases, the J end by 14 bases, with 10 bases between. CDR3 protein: CASSPTGTLHF. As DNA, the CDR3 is TGTGCCAGCAGTCCAACAGGTACCCTCCACTTT.

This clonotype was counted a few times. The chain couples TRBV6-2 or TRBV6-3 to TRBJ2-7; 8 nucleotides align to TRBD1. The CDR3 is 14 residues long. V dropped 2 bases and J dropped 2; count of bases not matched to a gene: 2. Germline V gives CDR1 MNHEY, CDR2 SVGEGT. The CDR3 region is CASSYKGQAYEQYF. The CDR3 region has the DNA TGTGCCAGCAGTTACAAGGGACAGGCCTACGAGCAGTACTTC.

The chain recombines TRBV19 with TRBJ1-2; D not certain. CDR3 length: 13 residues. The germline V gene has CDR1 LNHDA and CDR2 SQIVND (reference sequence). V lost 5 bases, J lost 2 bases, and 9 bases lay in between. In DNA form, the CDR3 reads TGTGCCAGTAGTTTACAGCGGAACTATGGCTACACCTTC. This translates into CASSLQRNYGYTF.

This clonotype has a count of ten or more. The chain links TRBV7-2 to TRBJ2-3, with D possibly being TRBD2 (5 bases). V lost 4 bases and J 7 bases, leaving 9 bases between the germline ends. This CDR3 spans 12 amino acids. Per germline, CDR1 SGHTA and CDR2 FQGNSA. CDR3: CASSSTGNTQYF. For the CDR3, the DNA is TGTGCCAGCAGCTCAACGGGAAATACGCAGTATTTT.

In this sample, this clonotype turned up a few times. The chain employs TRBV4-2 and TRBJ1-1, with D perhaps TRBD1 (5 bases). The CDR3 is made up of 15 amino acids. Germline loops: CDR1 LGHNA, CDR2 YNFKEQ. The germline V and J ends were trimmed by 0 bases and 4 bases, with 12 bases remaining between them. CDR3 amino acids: CASSQDQAGGTEAFF. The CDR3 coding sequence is TGTGCCAGCAGCCAAGACCAGGCTGGGGGCACTGAAGCTTTCTTT.

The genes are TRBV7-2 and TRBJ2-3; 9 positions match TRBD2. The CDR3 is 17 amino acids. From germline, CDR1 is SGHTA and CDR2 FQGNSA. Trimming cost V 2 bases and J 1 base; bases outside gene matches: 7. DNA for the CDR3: TGTGCCAGCAGCTTAATTAGCGGGGGATACGGCACAGATACGCAGTATTTT. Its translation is CASSLISGGYGTDTQYF.

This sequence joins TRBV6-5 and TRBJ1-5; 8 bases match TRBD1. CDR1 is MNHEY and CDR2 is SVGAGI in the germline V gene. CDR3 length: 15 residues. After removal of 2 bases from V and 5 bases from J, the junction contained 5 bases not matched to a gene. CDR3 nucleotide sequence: TGTGCCAGCAGTTACGGACAGGGAAGCGATCAGCCCCAGCATTTT. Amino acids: CASSYGQGSDQPQHF.

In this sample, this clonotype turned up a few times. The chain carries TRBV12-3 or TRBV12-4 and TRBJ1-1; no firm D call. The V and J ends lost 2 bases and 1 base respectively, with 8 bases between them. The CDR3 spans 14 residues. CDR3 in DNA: TGTGCCAGCAGTTTATTAGGTTGGAACACTGAAGCTTTCTTT. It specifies CASSLLGWNTEAFF.

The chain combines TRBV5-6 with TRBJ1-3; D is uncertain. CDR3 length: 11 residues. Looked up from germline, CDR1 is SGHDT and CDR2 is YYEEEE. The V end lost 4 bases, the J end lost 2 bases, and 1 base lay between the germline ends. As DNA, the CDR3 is TGTGCCAGCAGCACTGGAAACACCATATATTTT. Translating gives CASSTGNTIYF.

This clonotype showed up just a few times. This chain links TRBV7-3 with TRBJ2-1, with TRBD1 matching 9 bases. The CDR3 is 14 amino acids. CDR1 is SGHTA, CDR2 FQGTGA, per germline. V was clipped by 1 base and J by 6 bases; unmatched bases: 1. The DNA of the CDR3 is TGTGCCAGCAGCTTAATGGACAGGGGCAATGAGCAGTTCTTC. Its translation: CASSLMDRGNEQFF.

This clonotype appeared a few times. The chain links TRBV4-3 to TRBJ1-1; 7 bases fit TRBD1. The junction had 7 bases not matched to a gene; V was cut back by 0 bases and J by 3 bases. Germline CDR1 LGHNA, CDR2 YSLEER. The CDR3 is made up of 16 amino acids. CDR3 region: CASSQDPTGSYTEAFF. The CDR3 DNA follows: TGCGCCAGCAGCCAAGATCCGACAGGGTCTTACACTGAAGCTTTCTTT.

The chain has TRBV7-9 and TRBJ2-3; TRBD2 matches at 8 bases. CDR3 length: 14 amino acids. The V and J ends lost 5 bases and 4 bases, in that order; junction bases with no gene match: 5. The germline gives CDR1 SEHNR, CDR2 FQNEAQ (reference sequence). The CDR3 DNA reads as TGTGCCAGCAGCCGAGGACTAGCCCCAGATACGCAGTATTTT. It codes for CASSRGLAPDTQYF.